One TCR beta chain is described in this entry. The antigen is undetermined. The sample originates from a study of cytomegalovirus exposure and HLA in healthy donors. Regarding the study as a whole: Rare sequences made up most TCRs, while some public TCRs were found in many donors. In vitro confirmation showed a few CMV-associated chains to be CMV antigen specific.

Data came from immunoSEQ multiplex PCR; TCRdb stores just in-frame clones and leaves some out. This sample has about 97,000 clones; about 94% occur once, and the top ten carry roughly 0.9%. Source material: PBMCs. This sequence originates from a woman younger than 35 in good health and CMV-seronegative.

In DNA, the CDR3 is TGTGCCAGCAGTGAAGTAGAAGCCCCACCATACAATGAGCAGTTCTTC. Translated: CASSEVEAPPYNEQFF. V and J are TRBV6-1 and TRBJ2-1; D is undetermined. The CDR3 spans 16 residues. V was pared by 1 base and J by 4 bases, with 14 bases between. CDR1 MNHNS and CDR2 SASEGT come from the germline V gene.